This T cell receptor beta chain was identified in a study of blood T cell repertoires in COVID-19 (dated by TCRdb to about 2020). Concerning the study at large: Collaborator samples came from the United States, Italy and Spain and covered acute and convalescent phases of COVID-19. The material from the prospective study consisted of cDNA or gDNA derived from T cells, B-cell-depleted T cells, or PBMCs. Sample metadata almost always included a de-identified subject ID, COVID-19 status, age in years and sex. Where available, HLA class I and class II types were obtained from metadata supplied by the sample provider rather than from assay-based typing. A freely available public database, intended as a resource for researchers studying the immune response to SARS-CoV-2, is where the repertoires were released. Samples came from the ongoing ImmuneRACE study (first 160 participants) plus 1,254 subjects from 6 global collaborators. Subjects who had been exposed to COVID-19, were actively infected with it, or had recovered from it provided the deeply sampled blood TCRbeta repertoires that made up the dataset. The paper's findings and limits, for the study overall: How much clinical and demographic metadata was included differed by source and by participant, and the metadata was provided uncurated.

CDR1 and CDR2 are drawn from the germline V gene (reference sequence): MNHEY, SMNVEV. Unmatched junction bases come to 17, with V trimmed by 6 bases and J by 4 bases. From its cysteine to its phenylalanine, the CDR3 spans 19 amino acids. The only DNA kept is the CDR3, 57 bases in frame from the first base. Each collaborating institution followed its own protocols to collect whole blood in K2EDTA tubes. Collaborator samples were shipped for TCRbeta analysis as frozen whole blood, isolated PBMCs, or DNA extracted from either sample type. The immunoSEQ Assay, a bias-controlled multiplex PCR, was used to amplify TCRbeta CDR3 regions from genomic DNA. Under the source paper's analysis protocol: The number of nucleated cells in each sample was estimated by amplification of reference gene primers within the assay. To quantify the absolute abundance of each unique TCRbeta CDR3 rearrangement, sequence reads were collapsed and filtered. For each sample, productive Simpson clonality was calculated by taking the square root of Simpson's diversity index across productive rearrangements. In TCRdb, the immuneACCESS table is reduced to in-frame sequences with V and J assigned. These tables do not hold every clone; where another copy was compared, an unresolved V gene accounts for under half, and the others remain unexplained. V, J and clone size are taken as reported in that table, and D and trimming were inferred from the DNA itself. The table for this sample lists about 60,000 clones; 90% of them were counted only once. The ten top clones hold approximately 15% of the sample.

To note about this clone: This clone's antigen is unknown. No qualities accompany the bases; no much larger clone lies one base away.

The specimen sequenced was peripheral blood. The chain is encoded by TRBV27 joined to TRBJ2-7; 14 junctional bases match TRBD2. This receptor was taken from a human donor with active COVID-19. The donor label of this sample is uncertain. The CDR3 region has the sequence CASRGDRGTSGSLLYEQYF. The DNA sequence is as follows: TGTGCCAGCAGAGGGGACAGGGGGACTAGCGGGAGTCTTTTATACGAGCAGTACTTC.